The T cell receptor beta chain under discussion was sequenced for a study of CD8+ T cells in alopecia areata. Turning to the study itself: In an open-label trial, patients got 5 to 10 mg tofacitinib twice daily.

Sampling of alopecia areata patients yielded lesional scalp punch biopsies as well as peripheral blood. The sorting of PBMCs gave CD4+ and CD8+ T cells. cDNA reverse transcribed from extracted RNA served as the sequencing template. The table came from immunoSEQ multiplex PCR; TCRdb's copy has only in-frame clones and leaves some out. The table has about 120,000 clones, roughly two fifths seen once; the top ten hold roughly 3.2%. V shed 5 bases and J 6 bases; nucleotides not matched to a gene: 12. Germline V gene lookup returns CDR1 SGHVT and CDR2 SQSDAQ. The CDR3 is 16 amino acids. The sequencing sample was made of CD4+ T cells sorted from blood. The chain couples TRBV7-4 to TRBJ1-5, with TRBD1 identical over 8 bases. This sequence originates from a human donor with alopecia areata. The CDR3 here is CASSAGTGPDIQPQHF. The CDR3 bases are TGTGCCAGCAGCGCCGGGACAGGCCCGGATATTCAGCCCCAGCATTTT.